This T cell receptor beta chain was identified during a study of response to subunit inactivated influenza vaccine. Ten or more counts support this clonotype. Its antigen is not identified. TCRdb re-derived calls from the RT-PCR reads in MiXCR, one entry per CDR3 protein. The sample lists over 650,000 distinct CDR3 sequences; less than 20% were seen once. Study findings and constraints: The study's authors posited that every seasonal influenza vaccination enlists few new T cells.

Germline-derived CDR1 and CDR2 are KGHSH and LQKENI. The CDR3 sequence is 16 residues long. The V end lost 1 base, the J end lost 0 bases, and 12 bases lay between the germline ends. This TCR was sampled from a middle-aged man who received an inactivated influenza vaccine. This rearrangement joins TRBV18 to TRBJ1-1; possibly TRBD1 for D (6 bases). Source: PBMCs from blood, taken more than 4 days after vaccination. In nucleotides, the CDR3 is TGTGCCAGCTCACCACGACAGGCGCCCTTGAACACTGAAGCTTTCTTT. It encodes CASSPRQAPLNTEAFF.